This T cell receptor (beta chain) originates from a study of shared clonotypes between healthy human individuals. V lost 3 bases and J lost 0, with 9 bases in between. The CDR3 spans 14 residues. The germline CDR1 and CDR2 sequences are MNHNS and SASEGT. Each of the donors was a healthy adult who was HIV-negative and had not had a recent acute infection or vaccination. Caucasian adults residing in Nashville, Tennessee made up all the donors. A deep-level run was used for the assay. Each cell subset's genomic DNA was divided evenly among several immunoSEQ plates. The assay was immunoSEQ multiplex PCR, and TCRdb's table has in-frame clones only and misses some. The table includes fewer than 550,000 clones, 60% to 80% detected once.

The chain carries TRBV6-1 and TRBJ2-7; D is perhaps TRBD1 (6 bases). Input material: PBMCs. The source of this sequence is a woman aged 35 to 49 in good health. Some clones in this sample may be carry-over from other donors' samples. The CDR3 DNA sequence: TGTGCCAGCAGTGACAGGGGTAGCTCCTACGAGCAGTACTTC. This codes for CASSDRGSSYEQYF.